These 5 T cell receptor beta chains came from one sample sequenced in a study of blood T cells in healthy people across ages. Using a J-beta primer mix together with a sample-barcoded 5' primer, a second PCR was run for roughly 6 to 12 cycles. TCRdb used MiXCR to reprocess the 5' RACE reads, holding one entry per CDR3 protein. The data contain nearly 1 million distinct CDR3 sequences, roughly half of them singletons. Material for sequencing was blood. These receptor sequences come from a woman aged 60-70 years in good health.

The chain has TRBV21-1 and TRBJ2-2; no check of the table's D call, TRBD2, against the DNA was made. TRBV21-1 corresponds to a pseudogene. This CDR3 is 16 amino acids long. The CDR3 loop is CASSKEKTSVTGELFF. DNA for the CDR3: TGTGCCAGCAGCAAAGAGAAGACTAGCGTCACCGGGGAGCTGTTTTTT.

The chain couples TRBV4-3 to TRBJ2-5; D uncertain. The CDR3 runs 15 residues. CDR1 is LGHNA and CDR2 is YSLEER in the germline V gene. V gave up 0 bases and J gave up 11 bases, with 19 bases separating them. The CDR3 here is CASSQERFRWDEQYF. The CDR3 DNA reads TGCGCCAGCAGCCAAGAACGCTTCAGATGGGATGAGCAGTACTTC.

Concerning this clonotype: The junction departs from the called germline gene at one end, perhaps through a read error. The chain couples TRBV30 to TRBJ1-1; 7 bases line up with TRBD1. The CDR3 consists of 14 residues. The germline V gene has CDR1 GTSNPN and CDR2 SVGIG (reference sequence). Here the CDR3 DNA reads TGTGCCTGGAGTGTGGGGACAGCGAACGCTGAAGCTTTCTTT. Translation: CAWSVGTANAEAFF.

The sample holds a few counts of this clonotype. V usage is TRBV12-3 or TRBV12-4 and J usage is TRBJ2-7, with D hard to call. CDR3 length: 15 residues. V was shortened by 5 bases and J by 0 bases, with 14 bases between the two germline ends. This CDR3 is CASSQWRRASYEQYF. The CDR3 nucleotides are TGTGCCAGCAGTCAGTGGAGAAGAGCCTCCTACGAGCAGTACTTC.

The chain couples TRBV12-3 or TRBV12-4 to TRBJ2-1; possible D gene TRBD1, 5 bases. CDR3 length: 19 residues. Trimming stripped 1 base from V and 1 base from J, with 20 bases between. In nucleotides, the CDR3 is TGTGCCAGCAGTTTAGTCAATTTGGTTTTTCAGGGTTCCTACAATGAGCAGTTCTTC. This codes for CASSLVNLVFQGSYNEQFF.